The 6 T cell receptor beta chains given below trace back to one sample, sequenced in a study of blood T cell repertoires in COVID-19. Using immunoSEQ multiplex PCR, the repertoire was profiled, and TCRdb retains in-frame clones only, with some absent. The repertoire holds some 150,000 clones, with just under 85% as singletons. The material sequenced was peripheral blood. Receptors originate from a man aged 40-49 years who had recovered from COVID-19.

This chain links TRBV14 with TRBJ2-7; TRBD1 aligns across 7 bases. Trimming took 5 bases from V and 2 from J; bases not matched to a gene: 9. The CDR3 spans 15 residues. Germline CDR1 and CDR2: SGHDN and FVKESK. The CDR3 nucleotides read TGTGCCAGCAGCGTACCGGGACAGCCTACCTACGAGCAGTACTTC. This translates into CASSVPGQPTYEQYF.

This clone was seen more than once but under ten times. DNA of the CDR3: TGTGCCAGCAGTGGGACACGAAACTATGGCTACACCTTC. Translated, it gives CASSGTRNYGYTF. The chain couples TRBV13 to TRBJ1-2; TRBD1 is a possible D gene (6 bases). The CDR3 is made up of 13 amino acids. Germline loops: CDR1 PRHDT, CDR2 FYEKMQ (reference sequence). Trimming removed 6 bases at V and 2 bases at J, with 10 bases between.

The V gene is TRBV27, the J gene TRBJ2-2; D might be TRBD1 (5 bases). V lost 3 bases, J lost 7 bases, and 12 bases lay in between. Germline values: CDR1 MNHEY, CDR2 SMNVEV (reference sequence). The CDR3 is made up of 14 amino acids. The CDR3 sequence: CASSLMGPNGELFF. CDR3 nucleotide sequence: TGTGCCAGCAGTTTGATGGGGCCGAACGGGGAGCTGTTTTTT.

The chain recombines TRBV11-3 with TRBJ2-1, with 12 bases aligning to TRBD1. Germline values: CDR1 SGHNT, CDR2 YENEEA. This CDR3 contains 15 residues. The ends lost 3 bases at V and 7 bases at J; junction bases unmatched: 4. Here the CDR3 DNA reads TGTGCCAGCAGCTTGGGGACAGGGGGCGAGAATGAGCAGTTCTTC. Its translation: CASSLGTGGENEQFF. Filled out from reference TRBV11-3 and TRBJ2-1, the complete variable domain reads EAGVVQSPRYKIIEKKQPVAFWCNPISGHNTLYWYLQNLGQGPELLIRYENEEAVDDSQLPKDRFSAERLKGVDSTLKIQPAELGDSAVYLCASSLGTGGENEQFFGPGTRLTVL.

The rearrangement joins TRBV5-1 to TRBJ2-7, with D possibly matching TRBD2 (5 bases). Trimming cost V 2 bases and J 5 bases, with 8 bases left between them. This CDR3 spans 12 amino acids. Germline values: CDR1 SGHRS, CDR2 YFSETQ. The CDR3 nucleotides are TGCGCCAGCAGCTTCGAGGGCCACGAGCAGTACTTC. It encodes CASSFEGHEQYF.

The J gene is TRBJ2-1, the V gene TRBV3-1 (or the pseudogene TRBV3-2), with D perhaps matching TRBD1 (7 bases). V was trimmed by 1 base and J by 8 bases, leaving 27 bases between them. CDR1 and CDR2 (germline): LGHDT, YNNKEL (reference sequence). The CDR3 extends over 19 amino acids. The CDR3 is CASSQGGQASETSMDEQFF. The CDR3 nucleotides read TGTGCCAGCAGCCAAGGCGGACAGGCCTCCGAGACTAGTATGGATGAGCAGTTCTTC.